This entry is about one T cell receptor beta chain. At one boundary the junction diverges from the germline segment, which might be a read error. The 20-30 mg bulk tissue piece was not sorted before simultaneous RNA and DNA extraction. The sample comes from a study of tumor-infiltrating lymphocytes in primary liver carcinoma. The length of the CDR3 is 20 residues. Germline V gene data show CDR1 as LGHNA and CDR2 as YSLEER. Priming with a constant-region primer yielded TCR beta cDNA from about 500 ng total RNA. Slightly modified ARM-PCR, run as three nested multiplex PCR rounds, produced the TCR beta libraries. Rounds one and two of PCR, each of roughly 10 cycles, were primed with TRBV1-TRBV30 forward primers and a C-beta reverse primer. MiXCR, applied by TCRdb to the multiplex PCR reads, yields one record per CDR3 protein. This table has fewer than 85,000 distinct CDR3 sequences, 69% appearing once.

This sequence was found in a man aged 35 to 55 with primary liver carcinoma and hepatitis B virus infection. The chain recombines TRBV4-3 with TRBJ2-3; 14 bases line up with TRBD2. The specimen was tumor-adjacent normal liver tissue. The CDR3: CSSSQDLPSGTSGRADTQYF. As DNA, the CDR3 is TGCTCCAGCAGCCAAGATCTTCCCTCCGGGACTAGCGGGAGAGCAGATACACAGTATTTT.